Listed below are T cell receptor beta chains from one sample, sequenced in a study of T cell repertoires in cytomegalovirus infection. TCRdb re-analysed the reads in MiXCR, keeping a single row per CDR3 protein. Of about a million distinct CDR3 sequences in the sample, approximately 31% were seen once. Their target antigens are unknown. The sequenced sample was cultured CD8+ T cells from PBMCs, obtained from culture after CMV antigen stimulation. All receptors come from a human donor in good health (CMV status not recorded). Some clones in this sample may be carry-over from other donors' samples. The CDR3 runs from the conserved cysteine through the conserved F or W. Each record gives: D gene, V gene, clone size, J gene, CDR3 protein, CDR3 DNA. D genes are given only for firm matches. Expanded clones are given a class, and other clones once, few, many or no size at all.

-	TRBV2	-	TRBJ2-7	CASRYPGADEQYF	TGTGCCAGCAGGTATCCCGGAGCCGACGAGCAGTACTTC
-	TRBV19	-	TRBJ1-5	CASTTRTGFLFNQPQHF	TGTGCCAGTACCACCAGGACGGGGTTCCTCTTCAATCAGCCCCAGCATTTT
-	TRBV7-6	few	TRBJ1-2	CASSIGGRSGGYTF	TGTGCCAGCAGCATCGGCGGGAGGTCGGGTGGCTACACCTTC
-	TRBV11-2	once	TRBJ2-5	CASSGRTWTDPTETQYF	TGTGCCAGCAGCGGACGGACGTGGACAGACCCCACAGAGACCCAGTACTTC
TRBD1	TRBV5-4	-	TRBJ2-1	CASSFGTGPGDEQFF	TGTGCCAGCAGCTTCGGGACAGGCCCCGGGGATGAGCAGTTCTTC
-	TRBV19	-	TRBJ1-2	CATTGTVYGYTF	TGTGCCACCACCGGGACTGTTTATGGCTACACCTTC
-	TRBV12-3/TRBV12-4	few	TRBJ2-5	CASSFPNYRGSNQETQYF	TGTGCCAGCAGTTTCCCCAACTATCGGGGATCAAACCAAGAGACCCAGTACTTC
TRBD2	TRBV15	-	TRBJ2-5	CATSRGRGGGETQYF	TGTGCCACCAGCAGAGGCCGGGGGGGGGGAGAGACCCAGTACTTC
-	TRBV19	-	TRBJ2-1	CASSADTGSYNEQFF	TGTGCCAGTAGTGCAGACACTGGTTCCTACAATGAGCAGTTCTTC
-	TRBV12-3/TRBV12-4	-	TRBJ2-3	CAIGRTASTDTQYF	TGTGCCATTGGTAGGACAGCCAGCACAGATACGCAGTATTTT
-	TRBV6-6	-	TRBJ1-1	CASSYTTGTEAFF	TGTGCCAGCAGTTACACCACAGGGACTGAAGCTTTCTTT
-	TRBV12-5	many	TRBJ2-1	CASGLGNEQFF	TGTGCTAGTGGTTTGGGGAATGAGCAGTTCTTC
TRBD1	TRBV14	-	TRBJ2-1	CANSAGTGAYNEQFF	TGTGCCAACAGTGCCGGGACAGGGGCTTACAATGAGCAGTTCTTC
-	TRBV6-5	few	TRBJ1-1	CASSYETYTEAFF	TGTGCCAGCAGTTACGAGACGTATACTGAAGCTTTCTTT
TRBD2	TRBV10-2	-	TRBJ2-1	CASSETSGGAYNEQFF	TGCGCCAGCAGTGAGACGAGCGGGGGGGCCTACAATGAGCAGTTCTTC
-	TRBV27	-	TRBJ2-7	CASSYGGLFKQYF	TGTGCCAGCAGTTATGGGGGACTTTTCAAGCAGTACTTC
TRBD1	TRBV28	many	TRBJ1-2	CASSAGQNLNYGYTF	TGTGCCAGCAGTGCGGGACAGAACCTTAACTATGGCTACACCTTC
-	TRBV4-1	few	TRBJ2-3	CASSQDVHGGTDTQYF	TGCGCCAGCAGCCAAGATGTTCATGGGGGGACAGATACGCAGTATTTT
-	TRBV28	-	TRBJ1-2	CASSSPHREDYGYTF	TGTGCCAGCAGCTCGCCCCACAGGGAGGACTATGGCTACACCTTC
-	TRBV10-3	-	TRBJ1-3	CAIRDTSGNTIYF	TGTGCCATCAGGGACACGTCTGGAAACACCATATATTTT
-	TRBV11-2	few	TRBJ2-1	CASSPKMAGNEQFF	TGTGCCAGCAGCCCTAAAATGGCTGGCAATGAGCAGTTCTTC
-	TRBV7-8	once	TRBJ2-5	CASSPAHHAETQYF	TGTGCCAGCAGCCCCGCACACCATGCGGAGACCCAGTACTTC
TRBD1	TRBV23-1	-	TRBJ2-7	CASSQSLTGTECYEQYF	TGCGCCAGCAGTCAATCGTTGACCGGGACAGAATGCTACGAGCAGTACTTC
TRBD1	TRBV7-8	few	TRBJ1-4	CASSLGTAVNEKLFF	TGTGCCAGCAGCTTGGGGACAGCGGTTAATGAAAAACTGTTTTTT
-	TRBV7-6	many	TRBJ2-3	CASSLLGWTDTQYF	TGTGCCAGCAGCTTATTGGGTTGGACAGATACGCAGTATTTT
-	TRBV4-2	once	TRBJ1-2	CASSQESYGYTF	TGTGCCAGCAGCCAAGAGTCCTATGGCTACACCTTC
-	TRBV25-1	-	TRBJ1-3	CATLGGSDSGNTIYF	TGTGCCACTCTCGGGGGTTCCGACTCTGGAAACACCATATATTTT
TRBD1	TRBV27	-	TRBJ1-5	CASSDHAGGGQPQHF	TGTGCCAGCAGTGACCACGCAGGGGGCGGTCAGCCCCAGCATTTT
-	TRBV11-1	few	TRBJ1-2	CASSSLVGNYGYTF	TGTGCCAGCAGCTCGTTAGTTGGGAACTATGGCTACACCTTC
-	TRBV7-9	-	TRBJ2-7	CASSLVNKGDEQYF	TGTGCCAGCAGCTTAGTCAACAAGGGGGACGAGCAGTACTTC
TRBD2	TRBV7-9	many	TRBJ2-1	CASSLATSGEYNEQFF	TGTGCCAGCAGCTTAGCAACTAGCGGGGAATACAATGAGCAGTTCTTC
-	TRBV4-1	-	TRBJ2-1	CASSHETGSSYNEQFF	TGCGCCAGCAGCCACGAGACAGGTAGCTCCTACAATGAGCAGTTCTTC
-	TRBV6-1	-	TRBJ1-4	CASTSPVGGSGEKLFF	TGTGCCAGCACCAGCCCAGTAGGGGGGTCAGGTGAAAAACTGTTTTTT
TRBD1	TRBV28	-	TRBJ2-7	CASSPTGVLSYEQYF	TGTGCCAGCAGTCCCACAGGGGTCCTCTCCTACGAGCAGTACTTC